This entry lists 5 T cell receptor beta chains sequenced from one sample in a study of blood T cell repertoires in COVID-19. Measured with immunoSEQ multiplex PCR; TCRdb has only the in-frame clones, and not every one. The sample has about 190,000 clones, roughly 84% seen once; the top ten hold 3.2%. Sequencing used PBMCs or T cells enriched from blood (not recorded which). These receptors were taken from a young woman who had recovered from COVID-19.

The chain employs TRBV7-2 and TRBJ1-5; D unresolved. The germline V and J ends were trimmed by 4 bases and 0 bases, with 10 bases remaining between them. Germline-derived CDR1 and CDR2 are SGHTA and FQGNSA. This CDR3 region has 15 residues. CDR3 in DNA: TGTGCCAGCAGCTCCACCCCCTATAGCAATCAGCCCCAGCATTTT. Amino acid sequence: CASSSTPYSNQPQHF.

V usage is TRBV5-6 and J usage is TRBJ1-1; TRBD1 matches 9 bases. Germline CDR1 reads SGHDT; CDR2 reads YYEEEE. Trimming removed 5 bases from V and 4 bases from J; junction bases left unmatched: 12. The CDR3 sequence is 16 residues long. Here the CDR3 DNA reads TGTGCCAGCAGGAACGAGGGACAGGGAAAAGGCACTGAAGCTTTCTTT. Encoded protein: CASRNEGQGKGTEAFF.

The chain uses TRBV7-6 and TRBJ2-1; 13 bases align to TRBD2. CDR3 length: 16 amino acids. V dropped 1 base and J dropped 7; count of bases not matched to a gene: 4. Germline V lookup: CDR1 SGHVS, CDR2 FNYEAQ. The CDR3: CASSLGTSGSMNEQFF. The DNA of the CDR3 is TGTGCCAGCAGCTTAGGGACTAGCGGGAGTATGAATGAGCAGTTCTTC.

The rearrangement uses TRBV7-2 and TRBJ1-2; 7 bases map to TRBD1. With V trimmed by 6 bases and J by 3 bases, 10 bases remained unmatched. Germline values: CDR1 SGHTA, CDR2 FQGNSA. The CDR3 is 15 amino acids. CDR3 sequence (DNA): TGTGCCAGCAGTCTTAAATCGGGACAGCACTATGGCTACACCTTC. It is translated as CASSLKSGQHYGYTF. Full variable domain (missing parts from reference TRBV7-2 and TRBJ1-2): GAGVSQSPSNKVTEKGKDVELRCDPISGHTALYWYRQSLGQGLEFLIYFQGNSAPDKSGLPSDRFSAERTGGSVSTLTIQRTQQEDSAVYLCASSLKSGQHYGYTFGSGTRLTVV.

The rearrangement uses TRBV6-5 and TRBJ1-3; no clear D gene. Trimming cost V 6 bases and J 3 bases, with 9 bases left between them. CDR1 is MNHEY and CDR2 is SVGAGI in the germline V gene. This CDR3 has 13 amino acids. The CDR3 sequence is CASRDSGGNTIYF. CDR3 DNA: TGTGCCAGCAGAGACTCGGGTGGAAACACCATATATTTT.